This section outlines one T cell receptor (beta chain) sequence together with its context. V was pared by 0 bases and J by 7 bases, with 11 bases of the junction left unmatched. The germline V gene encodes CDR1 LGHNA and CDR2 YNFKEQ. The CDR3 totals 17 residues. This entry comes from a study of naive and memory T cell subsets. Amplification of ligated cDNA took four PCR rounds with SP2 and nested alpha and beta constant primers. TCRdb called the UMI-ligation and nested PCR reads again in MiXCR, with one record for every CDR3 protein. The table has about 26,000 distinct CDR3 sequences, 5.2% seen once; the top ten hold 6% to 9.5%. A UMI-containing oligonucleotide was joined by 3' ligation to the TCR cDNA template. Adult healthy volunteers gave 2.5 ml peripheral blood for whole-blood RNA. Reverse transcription used DNase-treated unsorted total RNA, aiming for roughly 1 to 1000 ng.

The sequence was collected from an adult in good health. The specimen sequenced was blood. The chain carries TRBV4-2 and TRBJ2-1, with TRBD2 identical over 8 bases. The DNA of the CDR3 is TGTGCCAGCAGCCAAGACCCCCAGCGGGAGATAGGTAATGAGCAGTTCTTC. Amino acids: CASSQDPQREIGNEQFF.